The 21 T cell receptor beta chains below were found in one sample sequenced in a study of CD8+CD57+ T cells in acquired aplastic anemia. TCR beta VDJ combinations and CDR3 sequences were profiled from genomic DNA. MiXCR, applied by TCRdb to the reads, yields one record per CDR3 protein. The table shows around 200,000 distinct CDR3 sequences, with around half occurring only once. The sample was sorted CD4+, CD8+, or CD8+CD57+ T cells (not recorded which) from PBMCs. All receptors derive from a human donor in good health, serving as a control.

V and J are TRBV7-9 and TRBJ1-3, with 8 bases lining up with TRBD1. Looked up from germline, CDR1 is SEHNR and CDR2 is FQNEAQ (reference sequence). The V and J ends lost 5 bases and 4 bases, in that order; junction bases with no gene match: 10. The CDR3 covers 16 residues. CDR3 nucleotide sequence: TGTGCCAGCAGCGCACCCGGGACAGGCAACGGAAACACCATATATTTT. Translation gives CASSAPGTGNGNTIYF.

The V call is TRBV10-3, the J call TRBJ2-7; TRBD1 matches 8 bases. CDR3 length: 13 amino acids. The junction had 8 bases not matched to a gene; V was cut back by 7 bases and J by 6 bases. The V gene's germline CDR1 is ENHRY and CDR2 SYGVKD. The CDR3, as DNA: TGTGCCATCAACCCGGACAGGGCCAGCGAGCAGTACTTC. Residues: CAINPDRASEQYF.

This chain connects TRBV5-4 to TRBJ2-7; 16 bases align to TRBD2. V shed 4 bases and J 4 bases; nucleotides not matched to a gene: 11. From germline, CDR1 is SGHNT and CDR2 YYREEE (reference sequence). This CDR3 has 18 residues. The CDR3 region is CASSGAGTSGGAGYEQYF. The DNA for the CDR3 is TGTGCCAGCAGCGGAGCCGGGACTAGCGGGGGGGCCGGGTACGAGCAGTACTTC.

The chain links TRBV29-1 to TRBJ2-5; 8 bases line up with TRBD1. This CDR3 has 15 residues. Germline CDR1 SQVTM, CDR2 ANQGSEA. V shed 3 bases, J shed 5 bases, and the junction held 11 bases outside the gene matches. CDR3 DNA: TGCAGCGTTGACTCCATGACAGGGGCCCGGGAGACCCAGTACTTC. It is translated as CSVDSMTGARETQYF.

This clonotype was observed at least ten times. The V gene is TRBV7-9, the J gene TRBJ2-7; D gene ambiguous. The CDR3 runs 12 residues. Germline V lookup: CDR1 SEHNR, CDR2 FQNEAQ (reference sequence). The V end lost 5 bases, the J end lost 6 bases, and 11 bases lay between the germline ends. The CDR3 region has the DNA TGTGCCAGCAGCCACCCTCTACCCGAGCAGTACTTC. Amino acids: CASSHPLPEQYF.

This clonotype showed up just once. This sequence may be a read error, since a much larger clone differs from it by one base. The chain combines TRBV7-2 with TRBJ2-1; D is uncertain. Germline V gene lookup returns CDR1 SGHTA and CDR2 FQGNSA. CDR3 length: 13 residues. This CDR3 reads CASSRPGPNERFF. CDR3 in DNA: TGTGCCAGCAGCCGACCGGGCCCCAATGAGCGGTTCTTC. Looking up the rest from reference TRBV7-2 and TRBJ2-1 gives the full variable domain: GAGVSQSPSNKVTEKGKDVELRCDPISGHTALYWYRQSLGQGLEFLIYFQGNSAPDKSGLPSDRFSAERTGGSVSTLTIQRTQQEDSAVYLCASSRPGPNERFFGPGTRLTVL.

The J gene is TRBJ2-3, the V gene TRBV10-3; 10 bases line up with TRBD2. The CDR3 has 18 residues. With 10 bases clipped from V and 5 bases from J, the junction kept 21 bases outside the gene matches. From germline, CDR1 is ENHRY and CDR2 SYGVKD. The CDR3 sequence: CATKGNTLIAGGRDTQYF. The CDR3 DNA sequence: TGTGCCACCAAAGGAAATACGTTGATAGCGGGGGGAAGAGATACGCAGTATTTT.

This clonotype was counted between two and nine times. V is TRBV25-1 and J is TRBJ2-7; maybe TRBD1 (7 bases). Germline assignment: CDR1 MGHDK and CDR2 SYGVNS. The length of the CDR3 is 17 residues. V was shortened by 6 bases and J by 3 bases, with 24 bases between the two germline ends. CDR3 sequence reads: CASSFGGRGWGGYEQYF. The CDR3 DNA reads as TGTGCCAGCAGCTTCGGTGGCAGGGGGTGGGGAGGCTACGAGCAGTACTTC.

This clonotype was seen a single time. V and J are TRBV2 and TRBJ1-6; D uncertain. V lost 3 bases and J 9 bases, leaving 15 bases between the germline ends. Germline CDR1 SNHLY, CDR2 FYNNEI. The CDR3 has 15 amino acids. CDR3 protein: CASSEGPRSSSPLHF. The CDR3 DNA reads as TGTGCCAGCAGTGAGGGCCCCCGGTCGAGTTCACCCCTCCACTTT.

This clonotype occurred many times. The chain uses TRBV7-2 and TRBJ1-4; no definite D call. The CDR3 extends over 13 amino acids. The V end lost 5 bases, the J end lost 4 bases, and 8 bases lay between the germline ends. The V gene's germline CDR1 is SGHTA and CDR2 FQGNSA. CDR3 sequence: CASSRDGNEKLFF. The CDR3 nucleotides read TGTGCCAGCAGCCGAGACGGTAATGAAAAACTGTTTTTT. The full variable domain, completed using reference TRBV7-2 and TRBJ1-4, is GAGVSQSPSNKVTEKGKDVELRCDPISGHTALYWYRQSLGQGLEFLIYFQGNSAPDKSGLPSDRFSAERTGGSVSTLTIQRTQQEDSAVYLCASSRDGNEKLFFGSGTQLSVL.

This clonotype was picked up a small number of times. The chain links TRBV19 to TRBJ2-7, with TRBD1 matching 10 bases. V shed 6 bases and J 0 bases; nucleotides not matched to a gene: 8. The CDR3 covers 16 residues. CDR1 is LNHDA, CDR2 SQIVND, per germline (reference sequence). This CDR3 reads CASRTAGTGVSYEQYF. The DNA for the CDR3 is TGTGCCAGTAGGACTGCCGGGACAGGGGTCTCCTACGAGCAGTACTTC.

This clonotype was detected ten times or more. V and J are TRBV7-6 and TRBJ1-3; D may be TRBD1 (6 bases). V was shortened by 3 bases and J by 4 bases, with 13 bases between the two germline ends. Germline CDR1 and CDR2: SGHVS and FNYEAQ. The CDR3 spans 15 residues. The CDR3 DNA is TGTGCCAGCAGCTTTATGGGGGCACAGGGAAACACCATATATTTT. Its protein product is CASSFMGAQGNTIYF.

This chain uses TRBV19 with TRBJ2-7, with D unresolved. This CDR3 is 14 amino acids long. The V end was cut by 3 bases, the J end by 2 bases, with 11 bases between. The germline V gene encodes CDR1 LNHDA and CDR2 SQIVND (reference sequence). The CDR3 is CASSIGVGAYEQYF. The CDR3 nucleotides are TGTGCCAGTAGTATTGGGGTAGGAGCCTACGAGCAGTACTTC. Full variable domain (rest looked up from reference TRBV19 and TRBJ2-7): DGGITQSPKYLFRKEGQNVTLSCEQNLNHDAMYWYRQDPGQGLRLIYYSQIVNDFQKGDIAEGYSVSREKKESFPLTVTSAQKNPTAFYLCASSIGVGAYEQYFGPGTRLTVT.

This clonotype was observed a few times. The chain couples TRBV2 to TRBJ2-5, with TRBD2 matching 9 bases. Germline loops: CDR1 SNHLY, CDR2 FYNNEI. V lost 8 bases and J lost 2; bases outside the gene matches: 15. The CDR3 spans 17 residues. CDR3 loop: CASETAGGHVTQETQYF. In DNA form, the CDR3 reads TGTGCCAGCGAAACAGCGGGGGGCCATGTCACGCAAGAGACCCAGTACTTC.

This clonotype was counted at least ten times. V usage is TRBV5-1 and J usage is TRBJ1-5; D is possibly TRBD1 (6 bases). V dropped 0 bases and J dropped 3 bases, with 10 bases sitting between them. The V gene's germline CDR1 is SGHRS and CDR2 YFSETQ. The CDR3 loop spans 15 amino acids. This CDR3 is CASSLGQASNQPQHF. In DNA form, the CDR3 reads TGCGCCAGCAGCTTGGGACAGGCCTCCAATCAGCCCCAGCATTTT.

The rearrangement joins TRBV15 to TRBJ2-3; 7 nucleotides line up with TRBD1. After removal of 1 base from V and 2 bases from J, the junction contained 3 bases not matched to a gene. Germline CDR1 LNHNV, CDR2 YYDKDF (reference sequence). The CDR3 covers 15 residues. Here the CDR3 DNA reads TGTGCCACCAGCAGAGGTACAGGGGCCACAGATACGCAGTATTTT. Its translation: CATSRGTGATDTQYF.

A remark on this clonotype: Compared with germline, one end of the junction differs, possibly owing to a read error. This chain links TRBV19 with TRBJ1-6; D might be TRBD1 (5 bases). The length of the CDR3 is 15 residues. From germline, CDR1 is LNHDA and CDR2 SQIVND (reference sequence). The CDR3 sequence is CASSTQGTYNSPHHF. The DNA for the CDR3 is TGTGCCAGTAGTACCCAGGGTACCTATAATTCACCCCACCACTTT.

The CDR3: CATIDPGQGSSPLHF. The CDR3 DNA reads TGTGCCACCATTGACCCGGGACAGGGGAGCTCACCCCTCCACTTT. V usage is TRBV19 and J usage is TRBJ1-6, with 10 nucleotides matching TRBD1. The CDR3 runs 15 residues. Germline CDR1 LNHDA, CDR2 SQIVND (reference sequence). Losses at the gene ends were 10 bases for V and 10 bases for J; bases not matched to a gene: 13.

The rearrangement links TRBV20-1 to TRBJ2-6, with 8 positions matching TRBD2. With 3 bases clipped from V and 0 bases from J, the junction kept 4 bases outside the gene matches. CDR1 and CDR2 (germline): DFQATT, SNEGSKA (reference sequence). This CDR3 has 16 amino acids. The CDR3 loop is CSASSSGPSGANVLTF. The CDR3 DNA reads as TGCAGTGCTAGTTCTAGCGGGCCCTCTGGGGCCAACGTCCTGACTTTC.

This clonotype has ten or more counts. This chain connects TRBV6-6 to TRBJ2-7; 12 bases align to TRBD2. CDR3 length equals 15 residues. With 6 bases clipped from V and 4 bases from J, the junction kept 7 bases outside the gene matches. Germline V gene data show CDR1 as MNHNY and CDR2 as SVGAGI (reference sequence). As DNA, the CDR3 is TGTGCCAGCAGAAGACTAGCGGGGGAGGTGTACGAGCAGTACTTC. It yields the protein CASRRLAGEVYEQYF.

This clonotype was picked up a small number of times. The chain has TRBV7-8 and TRBJ2-5, with D perhaps TRBD2 (7 bases). Germline V gives CDR1 SGHVS, CDR2 FQNEAQ. The length of the CDR3 is 15 residues. V was trimmed by 6 bases and J by 5 bases, leaving 19 bases between them. CDR3 protein: CASSFREGGGETQYF. CDR3 coding DNA: TGTGCCAGCAGTTTTAGGGAGGGGGGGGGGGAGACCCAGTACTTC.